The T cell receptor (beta chain) under discussion was sequenced for a study of T cell repertoires in cytomegalovirus infection. Background on the study: It can be stated that public TCR beta signatures indicated CMV infection as well as a matching HLA type.

TCRdb redid the calling of the reads with MiXCR, one entry per CDR3 protein. Among 100,000 to 150,000 distinct CDR3 sequences listed, 7% to 9.5% were seen once. This clonotype was counted a few times. Per the germline V gene, CDR1 is SGHDN and CDR2 is FVKESK. With 5 bases clipped from V and 2 bases from J, the junction kept 8 bases outside the gene matches. This CDR3 spans 17 amino acids. The sequenced sample was PBMCs. The sequence came from a human donor in good health (CMV status not recorded). Some clones in this sample may be carry-over from other donors' samples. This chain uses TRBV14 with TRBJ2-7; TRBD2 matches at 14 bases. CDR3 in amino acids: CASSEGLAGVLTYEQYF. In nucleotides, the CDR3 is TGTGCCAGCAGCGAGGGACTAGCGGGGGTCCTGACCTACGAGCAGTACTTC.